The entry below gives a single T cell receptor beta chain sequence along with its context. Its antigen target is currently unknown. Per-nucleotide qualities are absent, and no much larger clonotype sits a single base away. This sample is part of a study of CD4 T cells in relation to SARS-CoV-2 and coronaviruses (dated by TCRdb to 2020 to 2022). For context, the study as a whole: A median age of approximately 37 years, with a range of about 20 to 80 years, was recorded for the full convalescent cohort of 12 patients. Among the 12 convalescent patients, 8 males and 4 females were included, and two of the subjects were Hispanic. Samples from a few pre-COVID donors and the naive versus memory experiments were sequenced with the Adaptive Biotechnologies TCR-sequencing kit; other data were Illumina-based. Memory CD4+ T cell crossreactivity between SARS-CoV-2 and common cold coronavirus spike proteins was assessed at the TCR clonotype level in the study. For other donors in the study, expansion assays were sequenced with a different, Illumina-based TCR-beta assay. Shared crossreactive spike epitopes were mapped to their HLA restriction using patient-derived lymphoblastoid cell lines.

To separate naive from memory CD4+ T cells, cryopreserved PBMCs first underwent CD4 enrichment and then EasySep naive CD4+ T cell enrichment. Ficoll-Paque PLUS gradient centrifugation was used to isolate PBMCs from either whole blood or leukapheresis product. PBMCs were either used fresh in the expansion assay or cryopreserved at -140 degrees C. The QIAamp Micro DNA Kit was used to extract genomic DNA from the CD4+ T cells. The full study reports these points: Memory CD4+ clonotypes crossrecognizing SARS-CoV-2 and at least one common cold coronavirus spike were found in 55% to 75% of donors. Since the crossreactivity analysis centred on spike protein, crossreactivity against other viral proteins was not assessed. Crossreactive clones showed significantly weaker SARS-CoV-2-driven expansion than monoreactive clones, consistent with antigenic imprinting. Naive versus memory sequencing indicated the assay detects memory recall responses rather than primary responses primed during culture. Small numbers of patients and of tested TCRs were a limitation of the study. Pre-pandemic and post-infection samples were not both contributed by any donor, so tracing of the source of pre-existing responses was limited.

Uncultured naive and memory CD4+ T cell DNA received deep-resolution immunoSEQ TCR-beta sequencing. In the source study's methods: During preprocessing, nonproductive sequences were removed, along with CDR3s that did not begin with C, did not end with F or W, or were shorter than 7 amino acids. Cultured and uncultured naive and memory CD4+ repertoires were searched for CDR3s previously identified as spike- and CEF-reactive. Pairwise Levenshtein distance, computed with the stringdist R package after three terminal residues were trimmed from each end, was used as the measure of CDR3 homology. The table comes from immuneACCESS by way of TCRdb, which keeps in-frame sequences with V and J called. Part of the clones is missing from these tables; in studies checked, under half for an unresolved V gene and the rest for unknown reasons. The V and J calls and the clone size are those of that table, but D and trimming were determined from the DNA. Counted in this sample were approximately 50,000 clones; about 91% of them appeared once. The leading ten clones occupy roughly 0.39% of the sample.

The V end gives up 5 bases and the J end 5 bases, leaving 7 bases in the junction not matched to a gene. The CDR3 measures 16 amino acids from cysteine to phenylalanine. Only the CDR3 DNA stays, 48 bases, in frame from base 1. According to the germline V gene, CDR1 reads MNHEY and CDR2 reads SVGEGT. This sequence uses TRBV6-2 or TRBV6-3 and TRBJ2-5, with 14 bases aligning to TRBD2. The receptor's source is an adult with COVID-19. The specimen sequenced was naive CD4+ T cells from PBMCs. The intended sense of this specimen's cell subset or site label: naive CD4+ T cells isolated by negative enrichment. The DNA is TGTGCCAGCAGTACGGGGACTAGCGGGAGCCGGGAGACCCAGTACTTC. It translates as CASSTGTSGSRETQYF.